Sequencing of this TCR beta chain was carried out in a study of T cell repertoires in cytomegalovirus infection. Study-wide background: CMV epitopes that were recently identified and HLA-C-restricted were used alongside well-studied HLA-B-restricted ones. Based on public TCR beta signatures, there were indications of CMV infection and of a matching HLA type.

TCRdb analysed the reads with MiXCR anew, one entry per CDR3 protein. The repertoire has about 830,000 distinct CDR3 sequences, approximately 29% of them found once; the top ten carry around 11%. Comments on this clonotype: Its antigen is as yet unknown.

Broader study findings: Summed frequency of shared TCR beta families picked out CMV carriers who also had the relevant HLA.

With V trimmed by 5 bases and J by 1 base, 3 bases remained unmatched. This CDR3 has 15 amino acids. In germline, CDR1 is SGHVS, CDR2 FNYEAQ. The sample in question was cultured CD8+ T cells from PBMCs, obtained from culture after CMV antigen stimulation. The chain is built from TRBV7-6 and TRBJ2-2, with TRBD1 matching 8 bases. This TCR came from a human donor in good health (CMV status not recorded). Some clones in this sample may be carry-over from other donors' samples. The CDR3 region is CASSEDRENTGELFF. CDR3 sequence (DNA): TGTGCCAGCAGCGAGGACAGGGAGAACACCGGGGAGCTGTTTTTT.